One sample yielded the 23 T cell receptor beta chains listed below, sequenced in a study of OX40 agonist ivuxolimab in advanced cancers. Sequencing used immunoSEQ multiplex PCR; TCRdb keeps in-frame clones, though not all of them. The table records tens of thousands of clones, around four fifths of them present only once. The starting material was CD4+ or CD8+ T cells sorted from blood, obtained in a trial of the OX40 agonist ivuxolimab. These receptors were obtained from an adult with an advanced solid tumor such as melanoma, head and neck, liver or kidney cancer.

The rearrangement uses TRBV7-8 and TRBJ1-3, with D possibly matching TRBD1 (6 bases). V was cut by 3 bases and J by 4 bases, with 10 bases left in between. Germline CDR1 is SGHVS and CDR2 is FQNEAQ. The CDR3 covers 14 residues. The CDR3 region has the DNA TGTGCCAGCAGCTTCGGACAGAGAGGAAACACCATATATTTT. Translated: CASSFGQRGNTIYF.

The chain has TRBV5-5 and TRBJ1-1; no definite D call. With 1 base removed from V and 3 bases from J, the gap between germline ends came to 7 bases. Germline V gene lookup returns CDR1 SGHKS and CDR2 YYEKEE (reference sequence). The CDR3 sequence is 13 residues long. As DNA, the CDR3 is TGTGCCAGCAGCTTGCGGCCAGACACTGAAGCTTTCTTT. It yields the protein CASSLRPDTEAFF. Combining the CDR3 with reference TRBV5-5 and TRBJ1-1 gives the whole variable domain DAGVTQSPTHLIKTRGQQVTLRCSPISGHKSVSWYQQVLGQGPQFIFQYYEKEERGRGNFPDRFSARQFPNYSSELNVNALLLGDSALYLCASSLRPDTEAFFGQGTRLTVV.

Notes on this clone: The junction shows a germline mismatch at one end, possibly a read error. The chain links TRBV7-7 to TRBJ2-2; TRBD1 matches 8 bases. Germline assignment: CDR1 SSHAT and CDR2 FNYEAQ (reference sequence). The CDR3 covers 17 residues. CDR3 DNA: TGTGCTAGCAGCTTAGCTGGGCAGGGGGCGCGCACCGGGGAGCTGTTTTTT. Its translation: CASSLAGQGARTGELFF.

The chain has TRBV2 and TRBJ1-1, with D unclear. CDR3 length: 14 amino acids. V shed 3 bases and J shed 0 bases, with 8 bases lying between them. From germline, CDR1 is SNHLY and CDR2 FYNNEI. The CDR3: CASSDRQMNTEAFF. DNA for the CDR3: TGTGCCAGCAGTGATCGTCAGATGAACACTGAAGCTTTCTTT.

This clone occurred once. The CDR3 DNA reads TGTGCCAGCACCCAACAGGGGGAAGTTGGAGGAGATGGCTACACCTTC. Translating gives CASTQQGEVGGDGYTF. The chain recombines TRBV7-9 with TRBJ1-2; 8 bases fit TRBD1. The CDR3 is made up of 16 amino acids. Germline lookup yields CDR1 SEHNR and CDR2 FQNEAQ (reference sequence). Unmatched junction bases numbered 16, after V lost 7 bases and J lost 6 bases.

About this clone itself: One end of the junction does not line up with germline, which may come from a read error. This sequence joins TRBV9 and TRBJ2-7; TRBD2 agrees at 10 bases. The germline V gene has CDR1 SGDLS and CDR2 YYNGEE. The CDR3 consists of 19 residues. The CDR3 loop is CASSPRGTQLAGPSSEQYF. The CDR3 bases are TGTGCCAGCAGCCCCAGGGGGACCCAACTAGCGGGGCCCTCCTCCGAGCAGTACTTC.

J is TRBJ2-2 and V is TRBV5-4; 7 nucleotides line up with TRBD2. The CDR3 totals 19 residues. Germline V gene data show CDR1 as SGHNT and CDR2 as YYREEE (reference sequence). V lost 4 bases, J lost 0 bases, and 15 bases stayed unmatched. CDR3 sequence reads: CASSDPYGGRGANTGELFF. CDR3 in DNA: TGTGCCAGCAGCGATCCCTACGGGGGTCGGGGGGCGAACACCGGGGAGCTGTTTTTT.

This clone has a single count. The chain employs TRBV6-5 and TRBJ1-5, with no clear D. This CDR3 contains 14 residues. Trimming cost V 2 bases and J 4 bases, with 9 bases left between them. CDR1 and CDR2 (germline): MNHEY, SVGAGI. CDR3 bases: TGTGCCAGCAGTTACAGGGCCGGGAATCAGCCCCAGCATTTT. Its translation: CASSYRAGNQPQHF.

This clone was seen just once. The chain employs TRBV4-2 and TRBJ1-1, with D perhaps matching TRBD1 (6 bases). V gave up 4 bases and J gave up 3 bases, with 15 bases separating them. Germline V gene data show CDR1 as LGHNA and CDR2 as YNFKEQ. This CDR3 contains 15 residues. The CDR3 loop reads CASSPEGGRDTEAFF. The CDR3 DNA follows: TGTGCCAGCAGCCCTGAGGGGGGTAGGGACACTGAAGCTTTCTTT.

The J gene is TRBJ2-5, the V gene TRBV10-1, with 8 bases fitting TRBD1. The V segment lost 5 bases and the J segment 1 base; nucleotides outside the gene matches: 6. Germline V gene data show CDR1 as WNHNN and CDR2 as SYGVQD (reference sequence). CDR3 length: 15 amino acids. The CDR3 DNA is TGCGCCAGCAGTTCCCGGACAGGGAGCCAAGAGACCCAGTACTTC. Protein sequence: CASSSRTGSQETQYF.

V gene TRBV5-1 combines with J gene TRBJ2-2, with 10 bases matching TRBD2. The CDR3 length is 16 residues. Trimming took 0 bases from V and 4 from J; bases not matched to a gene: 3. CDR1 SGHRS and CDR2 YFSETQ come from the germline V gene. CDR3 residues: CASSLGLAGVTGELFF. The CDR3 DNA follows: TGCGCCAGCAGCTTGGGGCTAGCGGGAGTCACCGGGGAGCTGTTTTTT.

CDR3 residues: CASKQGVGEKLFF. CDR3 in DNA: TGTGCCAGTAAGCAAGGGGTCGGTGAAAAACTGTTTTTT. The chain recombines TRBV19 with TRBJ1-4; tentatively, D is TRBD1 (5 bases). Germline V CDR1 and CDR2: LNHDA, SQIVND (reference sequence). The V end lost 7 bases, the J end lost 7 bases, and 13 bases lay between the germline ends. There are 13 residues in the CDR3. Variable domain in full (rest from reference TRBV19 and TRBJ1-4): DGGITQSPKYLFRKEGQNVTLSCEQNLNHDAMYWYRQDPGQGLRLIYYSQIVNDFQKGDIAEGYSVSREKKESFPLTVTSAQKNPTAFYLCASKQGVGEKLFFGSGTQLSVL.

The rearrangement uses TRBV18 and TRBJ2-7; the D is unclear. Looked up from germline, CDR1 is KGHSH and CDR2 is LQKENI. Trimming took off 6 bases at V and 3 bases at J, with 6 bases between the two ends. The CDR3 sequence is 11 residues long. CDR3 loop: CASSANYEQYF. The CDR3, as DNA: TGTGCCAGCTCGGCTAACTACGAGCAGTACTTC. The whole variable domain, remainder taken from reference TRBV18 and TRBJ2-7, is NAGVMQNPRHLVRRRGQEARLRCSPMKGHSHVYWYRQLPEEGLKFMVYLQKENIIDESGMPKERFSAEFPKEGPSILRIQQVVRGDSAAYFCASSANYEQYFGPGTRLTVT.

The genes are TRBV5-1 and TRBJ1-1; TRBD1 matches 7 bases. The germline CDR1 and CDR2 sequences are SGHRS and YFSETQ. This CDR3 spans 14 amino acids. The trim removed 0 bases at V and 5 bases at J, leaving 4 bases unmatched. This CDR3 reads CASSLEGASTEAFF. CDR3 bases: TGCGCCAGCAGCTTGGAGGGGGCGAGTACTGAAGCTTTCTTT.

The chain couples TRBV23-1 to TRBJ1-4; 7 bases are shared with TRBD1. TRBV23-1 qualifies as an ORF whose function is uncertain. CDR3 length equals 17 residues. Trimming cost V 0 bases and J 7 bases; bases outside gene matches: 11. CDR3 DNA: TGCGCCAGCAGTCAATCTTTTGAGGAGCACAGGGGTGAAAAACTGTTTTTT. It yields the protein CASSQSFEEHRGEKLFF.

The rearrangement links TRBV25-1 to TRBJ2-5; TRBD1 matches 8 bases. The CDR3 is made up of 15 amino acids. Germline V gene lookup returns CDR1 MGHDK and CDR2 SYGVNS. The J segment lost 2 bases and the V segment lost 4 bases, leaving 6 bases of the junction unmatched. The CDR3 reads CASSGNRGFQETQYF. CDR3 nucleotides: TGTGCCAGCAGTGGAAACAGGGGGTTTCAAGAGACCCAGTACTTC.

This chain uses TRBV28 with TRBJ1-5; TRBD1 is a possible D gene (5 bases). V was trimmed by 2 bases and J by 5 bases, leaving 10 bases between them. The CDR3 has 14 amino acids. Germline V gene sequence: CDR1 MDHEN, CDR2 SYDVKM. The CDR3 region has the DNA TGTGCCAGCAGTTTAGGTCGGGGGGATCAGCCCCAGCATTTT. Translation gives CASSLGRGDQPQHF.

The V gene is TRBV5-1, the J gene TRBJ1-2; D is unclear. Germline loops: CDR1 SGHRS, CDR2 YFSETQ. V dropped 4 bases and J dropped 6 bases, with 16 bases sitting between them. CDR3 length: 14 residues. The CDR3 protein is CASSPVDWRDGYTF. CDR3 nucleotide sequence: TGCGCCAGCAGCCCCGTCGATTGGCGAGATGGCTACACCTTC. The entire variable domain, with the rest obtained from reference TRBV5-1 and TRBJ1-2, is as follows: KAGVTQTPRYLIKTRGQQVTLSCSPISGHRSVSWYQQTPGQGLQFLFEYFSETQRNKGNFPGRFSGRQFSNSRSEMNVSTLELGDSALYLCASSPVDWRDGYTFGSGTRLTVV.

The chain has TRBV10-3 and TRBJ2-5; D is unclear. V lost 0 bases and J 5 bases, leaving 13 bases between the germline ends. CDR1 and CDR2 from the germline V gene are ENHRY and SYGVKD. This CDR3 contains 15 residues. CDR3 in DNA: TGTGCCATCAGTGAGTCGAGAGGACCATCGGAGACCCAGTACTTC. It encodes CAISESRGPSETQYF.

The V and J genes are TRBV25-1 and TRBJ2-3; D is undetermined. V lost 4 bases and J 1 base, leaving 15 bases between the germline ends. Germline CDR1 is MGHDK and CDR2 is SYGVNS. The CDR3 contains 16 residues. The DNA of the CDR3 is TGTGCCAGCAGTGGATTAGCTTGGGGTCGCACAGATACGCAGTATTTT. Translation gives CASSGLAWGRTDTQYF.

This sequence joins TRBV19 and TRBJ2-7, with 16 nucleotides matching TRBD2. The CDR3 runs to 16 residues. CDR1 and CDR2 from the germline V gene are LNHDA and SQIVND (reference sequence). The J segment lost 2 bases and the V segment lost 5 bases, leaving 3 bases of the junction unmatched. The CDR3 loop is CASSVGTSGGAYEQYF. In nucleotides, the CDR3 is TGTGCCAGTAGTGTCGGGACTAGCGGGGGGGCCTACGAGCAGTACTTC.

CDR3 sequence reads: CASSPSGGLTDTQYF. CDR3 nucleotide sequence: TGTGCCAGCAGCCCTAGTGGCGGATTAACAGATACGCAGTATTTT. The J gene is TRBJ2-3, the V gene TRBV7-3; D remains ambiguous. Trimming removed 5 bases from V and 3 bases from J, with 15 bases in between. Germline CDR1 is SGHTA and CDR2 is FQGTGA. The CDR3 length is 15 residues.

The V gene is TRBV5-4, the J gene TRBJ2-7; a weak D match, TRBD1 (6 bases). V gave up 0 bases and J gave up 4 bases, with 14 bases separating them. Germline V gene sequence: CDR1 SGHNT, CDR2 YYREEE (reference sequence). CDR3 length equals 15 residues. The CDR3 nucleotides read TGTGCCAGCAGCTTGGATCAGGGGTGGGATTACGAGCAGTACTTC. Translated: CASSLDQGWDYEQYF.